A single sample gave rise to the 18 T cell receptor beta chains below, sequenced in a study of blood T cells in healthy people across ages. Then a second PCR, running roughly 7 to 12 cycles, was carried out with a sample-barcoded 5' primer and a J-beta primer mix. TCRdb re-called the 5' RACE reads with MiXCR, one entry per CDR3 protein. The repertoire holds almost 1 million distinct CDR3 sequences, with around 54% as singletons. The sequencing input was blood. These receptors were taken from a woman aged 55-75 years in good health.

The genes are TRBV18 and TRBJ2-3, with 13 bases matching TRBD2. CDR3 length: 19 amino acids. Trimming removed 0 bases from V and 4 bases from J; junction bases left unmatched: 10. The germline V gene encodes CDR1 KGHSH and CDR2 LQKENI. The CDR3 DNA is TGTGCCAGCTCACCACCCGTAGGACTAGCGGGAGTAGGCTCAGATACGCAGTATTTT. Its translation is CASSPPVGLAGVGSDTQYF.

V is TRBV28 and J is TRBJ2-7; 7 positions match TRBD1. This CDR3 spans 15 amino acids. The junction had 8 bases not matched to a gene; V was cut back by 6 bases and J by 0 bases. Germline V gene data show CDR1 as MDHEN and CDR2 as SYDVKM. CDR3 nucleotides: TGTGCCAGCAGCCCCGGGACAGCAAGCTCCTACGAGCAGTACTTC. Residues: CASSPGTASSYEQYF.

The V and J genes are TRBV29-1 and TRBJ2-1, with D possibly being TRBD2 (6 bases). V was cut by 4 bases and J by 0 bases, with 22 bases left in between. Per germline, CDR1 SQVTM and CDR2 ANQGSEA. CDR3 length: 18 amino acids. CDR3 sequence (DNA): TGCAGCGTTGTTCTACCAGGGCGGGGATGGGACTCCTACAATGAGCAGTTCTTC. Its protein is CSVVLPGRGWDSYNEQFF.

The rearrangement links TRBV20-1 to TRBJ2-7, with D possibly TRBD1 on 6 matching bases. Looked up from germline, CDR1 is DFQATT and CDR2 is SNEGSKA (reference sequence). V was trimmed by 2 bases and J by 7 bases, leaving 15 bases between them. There are 13 residues in the CDR3. For the CDR3, the DNA is TGCAGTGCTAGATACAGGGCGTGGGGGGAGCAGTACTTC. This gives the protein CSARYRAWGEQYF.

This clonotype came up many times. This chain uses TRBV12-3 or TRBV12-4 with TRBJ2-1, with D possibly TRBD2 on 5 matching bases. The CDR3 has 13 amino acids. V was shortened by 9 bases and J by 5 bases, with 14 bases between the two germline ends. CDR3 region: CASAMRENNEQFF. The CDR3 DNA is TGTGCCAGTGCAATGAGGGAGAACAATGAGCAGTTCTTC.

This clonotype was seen a handful of times. This chain's CDR3 is CASSFGVDTQYF. The CDR3 region has the DNA TGTGCCAGCAGCTTTGGTGTAGATACGCAGTATTTT. V and J are TRBV5-5 and TRBJ2-3, with no clear D. CDR1 and CDR2 (germline): SGHKS, YYEKEE (reference sequence). CDR3 size: 12 residues. V lost 2 bases and J lost 5, with 6 bases in between.

The chain employs TRBV24-1 and TRBJ2-3, with 9 bases aligning to TRBD2. With V trimmed by 4 bases and J by 5 bases, 9 bases remained unmatched. The germline V gene has CDR1 KGHDR and CDR2 SFDVKD. The CDR3 is made up of 16 amino acids. CDR3 DNA sequence: TGTGCCACCAGTGAGTTAGCGGGAGCAGAAAAAGATACGCAGTATTTT. Translated, it gives CATSELAGAEKDTQYF.

The chain joins TRBV28 to TRBJ1-2, with a possible D match to TRBD1 (6 bases). V was shortened by 5 bases and J by 2 bases, with 12 bases between the two germline ends. This CDR3 has 14 amino acids. Germline V gene lookup returns CDR1 MDHEN and CDR2 SYDVKM. In nucleotides, the CDR3 is TGTGCCAGCAGTATAAGGACAGTAAACTATGGCTACACCTTC. Its translation is CASSIRTVNYGYTF.

This chain uses TRBV6-6 with TRBJ2-4; D remains unclear. The J call is doubtful: the DNA matches TRBJ2-7 better. Germline V gene data show CDR1 as MNHNY and CDR2 as SVGAGI (reference sequence). The CDR3 runs to 14 residues. The CDR3 protein is CASSYEQTSYEQYF. The CDR3 nucleotides are TGTGCCAGCAGTTACGAGCAGACATCCTACGAGCAGTACTTC.

The chain employs TRBV12-3 or TRBV12-4 and TRBJ2-7, with 9 bases aligning to TRBD2. After removal of 5 bases from V and 4 bases from J, the junction contained 6 bases not matched to a gene. The CDR3 length is 14 residues. CDR3 in DNA: TGTGCCAGCAGTCGAGCGGGAGGAAGGTACGAGCAGTACTTC. Its protein product is CASSRAGGRYEQYF.

The chain joins TRBV6-5 to TRBJ1-2; 7 nucleotides line up with TRBD1. Trimming removed 5 bases from V and 5 bases from J; junction bases left unmatched: 5. The CDR3 has 13 amino acids. Germline V gene sequence: CDR1 MNHEY, CDR2 SVGAGI. The CDR3 nucleotides are TGTGCCAGCAGTCGGAACAGGGGATATGGCTACACCTTC. It encodes CASSRNRGYGYTF.

This clonotype was picked up a small number of times. V and J are TRBV5-1 and TRBJ2-5; TRBD2 agrees at 10 bases. The DNA end lines up better with TRBJ2-1; the J call may be wrong. The CDR3 is 15 amino acids. Germline CDR1 SGHRS, CDR2 YFSETQ. The CDR3 loop reads CASSLWLAGDHEQFF. The CDR3 DNA reads TGCGCCAGCAGCTTGTGGCTAGCGGGAGACCATGAGCAGTTCTTC.

This clonotype was seen a few times. The rearrangement uses TRBV6-5 and TRBJ2-5; D might be TRBD2 (5 bases). Germline-derived CDR1 and CDR2 are MNHEY and SVGAGI. This CDR3 is 17 amino acids long. V gave up 0 bases and J gave up 5 bases, with 19 bases separating them. CDR3 DNA sequence: TGTGCCAGCAGTTACTCAACCCCGGGATTACTAGGGGAGACCCAGTACTTC. Its translation is CASSYSTPGLLGETQYF.

This clonotype was counted between two and nine times. The chain carries TRBV28 and TRBJ2-5; 8 bases agree with TRBD2. The germline CDR1 and CDR2 sequences are MDHEN and SYDVKM. V trimming: 5 bases; J trimming: 5 bases; junction bases outside the gene matches: 16. This CDR3 spans 17 amino acids. The CDR3 loop is CASSTSGGTSLTETQYF. The CDR3 nucleotides are TGTGCCAGCAGTACATCTGGAGGGACTAGTCTAACGGAGACCCAGTACTTC.

This clonotype occurred a few times. The V call is TRBV12-3 or TRBV12-4, the J call TRBJ2-1; no reliable D call. V lost 2 bases, J lost 0 bases, and 8 bases lay in between. CDR3 length: 15 amino acids. In DNA, the CDR3 is TGTGCCAGCAGTTTACGGTGGGGCTCCTACAATGAGCAGTTCTTC. Translating gives CASSLRWGSYNEQFF.

A remark on this clonotype: An end of the junction does not agree with germline; a read error may underlie this. The chain joins TRBV3-1 to TRBJ2-2; 12 bases agree with TRBD2. This CDR3 is 17 amino acids long. The V gene's germline CDR1 is LGHDT and CDR2 YNNKEL (reference sequence). The CDR3 DNA reads as TGTGCCAGCAGCCATTGGCGGACTAGCGGGGACACCGGGGAACTGTTTTTT. Translating it yields CASSHWRTSGDTGELFF.

This clonotype has a handful of counts. The rearrangement links TRBV6-2 or TRBV6-3 to TRBJ1-4; possibly TRBD1 for D (5 bases). CDR1 and CDR2 from the germline V gene are MNHEY and SVGEGT. This CDR3 spans 15 amino acids. Trimming cost V 6 bases and J 8 bases, with 19 bases left between them. The DNA of the CDR3 is TGTGCCAGCAGAGACGACCGGGACCTTGGCGAAAAACTGTTTTTT. Its translation is CASRDDRDLGEKLFF.

The chain links TRBV20-1 to TRBJ2-5; TRBD2 matches 7 bases. The end of the DNA fits TRBJ2-7 better, so the J call may be wrong. Germline CDR1 reads DFQATT; CDR2 reads SNEGSKA (reference sequence). The CDR3 is 14 residues long. This CDR3 reads CSARTSGGYYEQYF. DNA for the CDR3: TGCAGTGCTAGAACATCGGGGGGTTATTACGAGCAGTACTTC.